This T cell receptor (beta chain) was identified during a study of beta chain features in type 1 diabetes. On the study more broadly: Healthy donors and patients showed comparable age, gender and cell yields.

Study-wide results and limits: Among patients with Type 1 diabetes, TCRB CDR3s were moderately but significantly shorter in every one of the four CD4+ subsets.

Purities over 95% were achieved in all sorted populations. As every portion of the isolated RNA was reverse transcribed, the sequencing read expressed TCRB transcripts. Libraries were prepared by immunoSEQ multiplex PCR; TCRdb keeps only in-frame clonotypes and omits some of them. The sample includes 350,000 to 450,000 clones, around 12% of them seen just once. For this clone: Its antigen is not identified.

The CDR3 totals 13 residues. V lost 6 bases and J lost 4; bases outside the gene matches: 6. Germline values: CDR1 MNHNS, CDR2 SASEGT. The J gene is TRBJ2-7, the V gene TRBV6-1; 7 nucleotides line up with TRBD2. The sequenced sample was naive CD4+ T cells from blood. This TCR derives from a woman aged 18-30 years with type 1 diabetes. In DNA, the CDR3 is TGTGCCAGCAGGGGGGAGGGCCGTTACGAGCAGTACTTC. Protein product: CASRGEGRYEQYF.